This T cell receptor (beta chain) was documented in a study of vaccination effects on CD4 cells after COVID-19 (dated by TCRdb to between 2021 and 2024). Context from the whole study: Across the study, the median time from the second dose to post-vaccine sampling was 72 days (range 14 to 241). SARS-CoV-2 spike-specific CD4+ TCR repertoires were compared before and after mRNA vaccination in COVID-19 convalescent patients and in infection-naive vaccine recipients. In the study, cultures from other donors were sequenced using the Oncomine TCR Beta short-read assay on an Illumina iSeq 100. Altogether, around ten COVID-19 convalescent patients and a few SARS-CoV-2-naive healthy vaccine recipients made up the full study.

Summary of the overall study and its limitations: Clones induced by infection and clones induced by vaccination both contracted markedly at late timepoints after vaccination, which fits with T cell responses waning over time. Limitations of the study were the small number of convalescent patients and the absence of early post-infection timepoints. Among healthy vaccine recipients, nearly all vaccine-induced clones were SARS-CoV-2 mono-reactive, and just 1 of 255 was cross-reactive with common cold coronaviruses.

In regard to this clone: This receptor's antigen is unknown. Base qualities are missing; no much larger clone stands one base away.

Taken from cysteine to phenylalanine, the CDR3 has 14 residues. CDR3 DNA is the only sequence kept; it has 42 bases, read in frame from the first base. CDR1 SNHLY and CDR2 FYNNEI are derived from the germline V gene. Trimming at the junction amounts to 3 bases on V and 3 bases on J, and the germline ends lie 9 bases apart. Library preparation employed the immunoSEQ multiplex PCR assay. TCR beta CDR3 sequencing was performed on DNA from the cultured, isolated CD4+ T cells. The original pipeline was this. Non-productive TCR sequences were discarded, and reads were trimmed to the CDR3 region, with only CDR3s of 7 or more amino acids retained. Antigen-specific clonotypes were identified using the MANAFEST web app by comparison of expansion in peptide wells against reference cultures. To be called positive, a clone needed expansion at FDR<0.05 compared with the reference and with all other wells, an odds ratio greater than 5, and a frequency greater than 0.1% in two replicate wells. Cross-reactive clonotypes were defined as significantly expanded in SARS-CoV-2 spike wells and in at least one common cold coronavirus spike condition. Levenshtein distance calculated with the stringdist R package was used to assess CDR3 similarity, and unrooted trees were constructed with ape in R 3.6.1. In TCRdb, the immuneACCESS table is reduced to in-frame sequences with V and J assigned. These tables do not hold every clone; where another copy was compared, an unresolved V gene accounts for under half, and the others remain unexplained. D and trimming were read from the DNA, whereas the V and J calls and clone size are those reported in that table. The table for this sample lists 25,000 to 30,000 clones; 65% to 80% of them were counted only once. The ten largest clones add up to approximately 8.7% of the sample.

The ViraFEST assay stimulated PBMC with viral peptide pools and then used TCR sequencing to identify antigen-specific CD4+ T cell clonotypes by expansion. After less than 13 days of culture, CD4+ T cells were isolated with the EasySep CD4+ T cell isolation kit. Participants received two doses of either the BNT162b2 or the mRNA-1273 mRNA SARS-CoV-2 vaccine. None of the healthy vaccine recipients had a prior SARS-CoV-2 infection, which was confirmed by nucleocapsid antibody tests that came back negative both before and after vaccination. A few million PBMC per well were cultured with approximately 10 ug/ml peptides in IMDM containing around 5% human AB serum, about 9.6 IU/ml IL-2 and gentamicin. Half of the culture medium was replaced with fresh IL-2-containing medium on days 3 and 7. Unless noted otherwise, every peptide stimulation condition was grown in triplicate wells. Using Ficoll-Paque Plus gradient centrifugation, PBMC were separated from whole blood and then either used fresh or cryopreserved at -140C. The spike proteins of SARS-CoV-2 and of the common cold coronaviruses HCoV-NL63, HCoV-OC43 and HCoV-229E were spanned by overlapping peptide pools. Genomic DNA was extracted from cultured CD4+ T cells with the QIAamp micro DNA kit.

The sequence derives from a human donor who received a COVID-19 vaccine. Recombination joined TRBV2 with TRBJ1-5; the D gene is unclear. The sample was CD4+ T cells from PBMCs cultured with HCoV-NL63 spike peptides, taken after COVID-19 vaccination. This specimen's cell subset or site label, interpreted: HCoV-NL63 spike overlapping peptide pool stimulation. At the DNA level, the sequence is TGTGCCAGCAGTGACTCTGGAGTCAATCAGCCCCAGCATTTT. Translated, it gives CASSDSGVNQPQHF.